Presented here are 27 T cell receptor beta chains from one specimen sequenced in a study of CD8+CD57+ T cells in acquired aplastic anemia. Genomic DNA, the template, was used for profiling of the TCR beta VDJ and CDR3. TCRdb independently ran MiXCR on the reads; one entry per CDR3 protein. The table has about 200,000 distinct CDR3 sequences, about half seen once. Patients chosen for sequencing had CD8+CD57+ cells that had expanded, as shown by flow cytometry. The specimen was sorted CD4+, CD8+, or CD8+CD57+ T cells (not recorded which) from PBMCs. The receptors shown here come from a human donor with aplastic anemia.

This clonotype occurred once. CDR3 DNA: TGCGCCAGCAGTGAGTCGAACAGGGGATCTTATCAGCCCCAGCATTTT. Its translation: CASSESNRGSYQPQHF. The V and J genes are TRBV10-1 and TRBJ1-5, with 7 positions matching TRBD1. V lost 0 bases, J lost 5 bases, and 7 bases stayed unmatched. The germline gives CDR1 WNHNN, CDR2 SYGVQD (reference sequence). The CDR3 covers 16 residues.

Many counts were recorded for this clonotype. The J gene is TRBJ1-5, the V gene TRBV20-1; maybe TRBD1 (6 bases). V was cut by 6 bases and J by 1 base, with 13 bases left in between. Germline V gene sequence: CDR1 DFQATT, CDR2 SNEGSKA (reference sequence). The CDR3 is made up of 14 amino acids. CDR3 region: CSAKNRVSNQPQHF. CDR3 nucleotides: TGCAGTGCAAAGAACAGGGTGAGCAATCAGCCCCAGCATTTT.

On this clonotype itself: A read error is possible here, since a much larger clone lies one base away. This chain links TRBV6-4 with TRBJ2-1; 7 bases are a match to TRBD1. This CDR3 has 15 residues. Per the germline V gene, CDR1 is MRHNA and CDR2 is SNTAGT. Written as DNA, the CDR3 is TGTGCCGGCAGTCCCCACAGGGGAGAGGGCAATGAGCAGTTCTTC. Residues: CAGSPHRGEGNEQFF.

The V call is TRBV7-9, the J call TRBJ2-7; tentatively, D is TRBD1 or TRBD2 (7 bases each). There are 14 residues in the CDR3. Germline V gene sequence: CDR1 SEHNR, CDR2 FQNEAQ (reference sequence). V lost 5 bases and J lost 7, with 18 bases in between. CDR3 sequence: CASSREQGGEEQYF. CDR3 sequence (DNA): TGTGCCAGCAGCCGTGAGCAGGGGGGGGAAGAGCAGTACTTC.

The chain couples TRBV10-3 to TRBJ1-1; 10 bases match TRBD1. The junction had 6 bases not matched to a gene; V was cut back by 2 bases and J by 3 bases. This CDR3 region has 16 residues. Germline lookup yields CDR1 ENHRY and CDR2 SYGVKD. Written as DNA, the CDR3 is TGTGCCATCAGTGAGCCCGACAGGGGGCGAGACACTGAAGCTTTCTTT. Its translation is CAISEPDRGRDTEAFF.

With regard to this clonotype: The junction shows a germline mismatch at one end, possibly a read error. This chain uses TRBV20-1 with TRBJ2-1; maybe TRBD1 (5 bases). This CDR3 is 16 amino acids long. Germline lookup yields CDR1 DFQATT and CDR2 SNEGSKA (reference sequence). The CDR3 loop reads CSARRGLLNSYSEQFF. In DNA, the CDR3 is TGCAGTGCTAGAAGGGGCCTCCTTAACTCCTACAGTGAGCAGTTCTTC.

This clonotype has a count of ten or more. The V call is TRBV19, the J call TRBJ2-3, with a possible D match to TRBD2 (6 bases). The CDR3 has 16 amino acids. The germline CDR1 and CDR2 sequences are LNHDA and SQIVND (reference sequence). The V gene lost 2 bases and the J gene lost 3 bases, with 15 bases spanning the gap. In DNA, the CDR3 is TGTGCCAGTAGTATAAGGCGGGACGGCCGGACAGATACGCAGTATTTT. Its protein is CASSIRRDGRTDTQYF.

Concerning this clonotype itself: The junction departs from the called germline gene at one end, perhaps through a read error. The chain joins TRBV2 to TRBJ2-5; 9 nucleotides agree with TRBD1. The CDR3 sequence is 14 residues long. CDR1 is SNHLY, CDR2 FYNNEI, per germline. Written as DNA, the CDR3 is TGTGCCACCAGTGCGACAGGGGGTCGAGAGACCCAGTACTTC. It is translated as CATSATGGRETQYF.

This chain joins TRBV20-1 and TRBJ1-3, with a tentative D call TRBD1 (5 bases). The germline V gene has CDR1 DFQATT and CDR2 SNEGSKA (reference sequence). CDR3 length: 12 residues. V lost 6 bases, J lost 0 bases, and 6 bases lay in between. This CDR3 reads CSATDSGNTIYF. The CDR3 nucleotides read TGCAGTGCGACAGACTCTGGAAACACCATATATTTT.

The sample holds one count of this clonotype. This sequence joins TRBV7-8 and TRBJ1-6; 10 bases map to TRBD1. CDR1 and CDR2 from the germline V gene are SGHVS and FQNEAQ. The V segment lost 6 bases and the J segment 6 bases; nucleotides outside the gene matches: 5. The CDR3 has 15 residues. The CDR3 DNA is TGTGCCAGCAGTACCGACAGGGGGCCTAATTCACCCCTCCACTTT. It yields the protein CASSTDRGPNSPLHF.

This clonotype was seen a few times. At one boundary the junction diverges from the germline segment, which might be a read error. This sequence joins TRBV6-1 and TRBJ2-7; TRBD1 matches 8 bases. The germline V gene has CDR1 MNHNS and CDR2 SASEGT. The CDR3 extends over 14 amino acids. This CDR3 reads CASSRDRYSYERYF. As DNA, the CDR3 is TGTGCCAGCAGCCGGGACAGGTACTCTTACGAGCGGTACTTC.

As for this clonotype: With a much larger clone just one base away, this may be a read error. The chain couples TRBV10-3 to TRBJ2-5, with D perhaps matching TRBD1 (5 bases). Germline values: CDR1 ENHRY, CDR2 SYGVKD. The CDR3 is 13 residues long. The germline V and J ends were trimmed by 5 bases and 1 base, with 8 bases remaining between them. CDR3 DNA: TGTGCCATCAGTTATCAGGGCCAAGAGACCCAGTACTTC. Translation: CAISYQGQETQYF.

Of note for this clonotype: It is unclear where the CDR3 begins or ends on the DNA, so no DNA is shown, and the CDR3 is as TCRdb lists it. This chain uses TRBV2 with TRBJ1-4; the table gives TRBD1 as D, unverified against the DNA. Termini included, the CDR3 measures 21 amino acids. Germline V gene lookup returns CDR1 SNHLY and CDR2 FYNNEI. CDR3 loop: CASSGQGTTEAFFGQIEKLFF.

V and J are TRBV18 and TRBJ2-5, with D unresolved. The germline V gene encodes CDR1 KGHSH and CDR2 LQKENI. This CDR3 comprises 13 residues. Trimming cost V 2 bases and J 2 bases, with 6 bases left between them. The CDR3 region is CASSPWQQETQYF. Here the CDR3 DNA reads TGTGCCAGCTCACCATGGCAGCAAGAGACCCAGTACTTC.

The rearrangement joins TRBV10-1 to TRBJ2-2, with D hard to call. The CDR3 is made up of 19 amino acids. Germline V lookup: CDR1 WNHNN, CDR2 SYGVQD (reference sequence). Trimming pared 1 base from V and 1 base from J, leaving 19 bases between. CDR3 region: CASSELSSTPRRNTGELFF. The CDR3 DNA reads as TGCGCCAGCAGTGAGTTGTCTAGTACCCCCAGGCGGAACACCGGGGAGCTGTTTTTT.

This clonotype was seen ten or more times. For the CDR3, the DNA is TGTGCCAGCAGCCTGGACTTACGTAGCACAGATACGCAGTATTTT. Translation: CASSLDLRSTDTQYF. The chain couples TRBV11-1 to TRBJ2-3; a weak D match, TRBD2 (5 bases). With 5 bases removed from V and 0 bases from J, the gap between germline ends came to 12 bases. This CDR3 comprises 15 residues. The germline gives CDR1 SGHAT, CDR2 FQDESV (reference sequence). Complete variable domain (other parts from reference TRBV11-1 and TRBJ2-3): EAEVAQSPRYKITEKSQAVAFWCDPISGHATLYWYRQILGQGPELLVQFQDESVVDDSQLPKDRFSAERLKGVDSTLKIQPAELGDSAMYLCASSLDLRSTDTQYFGPGTRLTVL.

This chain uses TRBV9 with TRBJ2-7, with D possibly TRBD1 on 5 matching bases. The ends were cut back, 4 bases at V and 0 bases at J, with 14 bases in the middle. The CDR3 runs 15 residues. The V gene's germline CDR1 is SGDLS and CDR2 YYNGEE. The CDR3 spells CASSLGQDLSYEQYF. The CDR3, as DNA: TGTGCCAGCAGCCTCGGACAAGACCTCTCCTACGAGCAGTACTTC.

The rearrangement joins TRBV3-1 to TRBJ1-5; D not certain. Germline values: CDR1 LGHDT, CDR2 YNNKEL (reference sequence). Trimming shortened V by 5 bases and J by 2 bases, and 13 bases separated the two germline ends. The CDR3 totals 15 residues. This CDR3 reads CASSSDLSGNQPQHF. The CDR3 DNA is TGTGCCAGCAGCTCGGACTTGAGCGGCAATCAGCCCCAGCATTTT.

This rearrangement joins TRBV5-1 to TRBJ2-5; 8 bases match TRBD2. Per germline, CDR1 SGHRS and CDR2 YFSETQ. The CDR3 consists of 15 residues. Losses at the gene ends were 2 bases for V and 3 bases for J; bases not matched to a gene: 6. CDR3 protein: CASSFAGGGEETQYF. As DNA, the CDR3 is TGCGCCAGCAGCTTTGCGGGGGGTGGAGAAGAGACCCAGTACTTC.

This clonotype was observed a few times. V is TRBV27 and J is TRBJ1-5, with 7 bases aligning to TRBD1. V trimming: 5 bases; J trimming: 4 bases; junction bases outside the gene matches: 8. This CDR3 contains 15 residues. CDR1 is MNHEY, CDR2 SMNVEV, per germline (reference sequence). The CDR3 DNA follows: TGTGCCAGCAGTCGTACAGGGGTCCTTAATCAGCCCCAGCATTTT. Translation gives CASSRTGVLNQPQHF.

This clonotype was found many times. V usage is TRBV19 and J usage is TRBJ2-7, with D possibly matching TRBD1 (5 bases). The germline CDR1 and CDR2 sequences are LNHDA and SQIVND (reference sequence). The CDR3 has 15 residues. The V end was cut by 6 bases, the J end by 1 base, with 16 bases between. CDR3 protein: CASSLQASGSYEQYF. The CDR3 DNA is TGTGCCAGTAGCCTTCAAGCGTCAGGGTCCTACGAGCAGTACTTC.

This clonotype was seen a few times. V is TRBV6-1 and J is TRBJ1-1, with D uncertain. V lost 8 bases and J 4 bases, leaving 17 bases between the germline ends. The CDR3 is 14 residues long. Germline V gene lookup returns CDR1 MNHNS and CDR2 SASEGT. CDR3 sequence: CASGVLRRATEAFF. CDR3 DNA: TGTGCCAGCGGGGTCTTACGAAGGGCCACTGAAGCTTTCTTT.

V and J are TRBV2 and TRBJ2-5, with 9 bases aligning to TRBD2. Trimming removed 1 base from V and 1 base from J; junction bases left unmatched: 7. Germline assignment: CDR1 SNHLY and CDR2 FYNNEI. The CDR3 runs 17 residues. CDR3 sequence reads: CASSEDLRGGAQETQYF. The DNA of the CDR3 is TGTGCCAGCAGTGAAGACCTGCGCGGGGGGGCCCAAGAGACCCAGTACTTC.

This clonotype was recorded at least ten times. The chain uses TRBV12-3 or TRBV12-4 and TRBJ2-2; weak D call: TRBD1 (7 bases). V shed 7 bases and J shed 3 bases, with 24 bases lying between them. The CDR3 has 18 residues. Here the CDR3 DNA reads TGTGCCAGCACCTCAGGGACAGCCTCGAGGAGGGACACCGGGGAGCTGTTTTTT. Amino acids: CASTSGTASRRDTGELFF.

CDR3 in amino acids: CASSFGQGGNYGYTF. CDR3 in DNA: TGTGCCAGCAGCTTCGGACAGGGAGGCAACTATGGCTACACCTTC. V is TRBV11-2 and J is TRBJ1-2; 8 positions agree with TRBD1. The junction had 5 bases not matched to a gene; V was cut back by 3 bases and J by 2 bases. Germline V gene lookup returns CDR1 SGHAT and CDR2 FQNNGV. This CDR3 is built from 15 residues.

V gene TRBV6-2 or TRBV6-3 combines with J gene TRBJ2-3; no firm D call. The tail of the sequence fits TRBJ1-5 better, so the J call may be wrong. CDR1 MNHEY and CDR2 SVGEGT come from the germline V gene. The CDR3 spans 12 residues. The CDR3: CASQGYTDTQHF. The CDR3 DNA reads TGTGCCAGTCAAGGTTACACAGATACGCAGCATTTT.

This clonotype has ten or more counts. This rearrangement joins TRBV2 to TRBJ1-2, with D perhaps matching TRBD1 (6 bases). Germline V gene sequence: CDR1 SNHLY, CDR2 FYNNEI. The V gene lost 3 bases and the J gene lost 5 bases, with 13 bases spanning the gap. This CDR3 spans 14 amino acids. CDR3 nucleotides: TGTGCCAGCAGTGATAGCGGGGGCTGGTATGGCTACACCTTC. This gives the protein CASSDSGGWYGYTF. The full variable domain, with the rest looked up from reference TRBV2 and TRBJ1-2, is EPEVTQTPSHQVTQMGQEVILRCVPISNHLYFYWYRQILGQKVEFLVSFYNNEISEKSEIFDDQFSVERPDGSNFTLKIRSTKLEDSAMYFCASSDSGGWYGYTFGSGTRLTVV.